The T cell receptor (beta chain) under discussion was sequenced for a study of response to subunit inactivated influenza vaccine. Trimming took 6 bases from V and 9 from J; bases not matched to a gene: 5. This CDR3 is 14 amino acids long. The germline CDR1 and CDR2 sequences are MNHNS and SASEGT. MiXCR, run by TCRdb on the RT-PCR reads, gives a single entry per CDR3 protein. The profile covers 650,000 or so distinct CDR3 sequences, with 14% appearing a single time and roughly 7.6% taken by the ten largest. The gene calls are TRBV6-1 and TRBJ1-6; the match to TRBD1 covers 10 bases. This clonotype was sampled from a man between 50 and 59 years old who received an inactivated influenza vaccine. The input for sequencing was PBMCs from blood, taken about 14 days before vaccination. The CDR3 nucleotides read TGTGCCAGCAGAGATCGGGACAGGGGTTCACCCCTCCACTTT. Protein: CASRDRDRGSPLHF.